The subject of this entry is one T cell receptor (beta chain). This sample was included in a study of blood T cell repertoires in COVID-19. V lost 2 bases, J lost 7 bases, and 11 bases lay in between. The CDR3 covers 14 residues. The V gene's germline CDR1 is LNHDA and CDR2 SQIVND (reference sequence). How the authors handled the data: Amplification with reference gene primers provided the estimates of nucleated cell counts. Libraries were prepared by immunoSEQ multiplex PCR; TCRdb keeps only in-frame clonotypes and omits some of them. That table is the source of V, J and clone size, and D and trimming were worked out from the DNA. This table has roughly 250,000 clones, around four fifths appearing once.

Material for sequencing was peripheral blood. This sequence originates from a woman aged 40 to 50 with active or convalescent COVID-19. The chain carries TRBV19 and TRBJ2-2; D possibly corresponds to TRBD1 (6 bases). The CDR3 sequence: CASSIIQGFGELFF. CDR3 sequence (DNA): TGTGCCAGTAGTATAATACAGGGATTCGGGGAGCTGTTTTTT.